Following are 21 T cell receptor beta chains from one sample sequenced in a study of control samples from healthy donors and cancer patients. Produced via immunoSEQ multiplex PCR; TCRdb's table is partial and in-frame only. The sample shows tens of thousands of clones, 91% of them seen only once. The sample was blood. The receptors were sampled from a man in his forties or fifties in good health.

The genes are TRBV7-8 and TRBJ2-6; D is tentatively TRBD1 or TRBD2 (5 bases each). The CDR3 runs 16 residues. V shed 1 base and J shed 3 bases, with 10 bases lying between them. Germline V gene data show CDR1 as SGHVS and CDR2 as FQNEAQ. The CDR3 coding sequence is TGTGCCAGCAGCTTAGGGGTTGGGGGTGGGGCCAACGTCCTGACTTTC. This codes for CASSLGVGGGANVLTF. The full variable domain, in which reference TRBV7-8 and TRBJ2-6 provide the parts outside the CDR3, is GAGVSQSPRYKVAKRGQDVALRCDPISGHVSLFWYQQALGQGPEFLTYFQNEAQLDKSGLPSDRFFAERPEGSVSTLKIQRTQQEDSAVYLCASSLGVGGGANVLTFGAGSRLTVL.

By proportion, this clone is medium-sized (0.01 to 0.1%). This chain joins TRBV15 and TRBJ1-1; tentatively, D is TRBD1 (5 bases). This CDR3 spans 14 amino acids. V lost 5 bases and J 7 bases, leaving 17 bases between the germline ends. Looked up from germline, CDR1 is LNHNV and CDR2 is YYDKDF (reference sequence). The CDR3 bases are TGTGCCACCAGCCCGCGAGGACAACACTATGAAGCTTTCTTT. It yields the protein CATSPRGQHYEAFF. Complete variable domain (other parts from reference TRBV15 and TRBJ1-1): DAMVIQNPRYQVTQFGKPVTLSCSQTLNHNVMYWYQQKSSQAPKLLFHYYDKDFNNEADTPDNFQSRRPNTSFCFLDIRSPGLGDTAMYLCATSPRGQHYEAFFGQGTRLTVV.

This clone was counted once. For the CDR3, the DNA is TGTGCCAGCAGCCAAGCTGAGGGCTCGGGTGAAGCTTTCTTT. It encodes CASSQAEGSGEAFF. The chain combines TRBV3-1 (or the pseudogene TRBV3-2) with TRBJ1-1, with D uncertain. This CDR3 comprises 14 residues. Germline values: CDR1 LGHDT, CDR2 YNNKEL (reference sequence). The ends were cut back, 1 base at V and 7 bases at J, with 13 bases in the middle.

In its sample, this clone was seen many times. V is TRBV3-1 (or the pseudogene TRBV3-2) and J is TRBJ1-3; 7 bases are shared with TRBD1. This CDR3 comprises 15 residues. Germline CDR1 is LGHDT and CDR2 is YNNKEL (reference sequence). V trimming: 4 bases; J trimming: 4 bases; junction bases outside the gene matches: 7. The CDR3 region is CASSRGGARGNTIYF. As DNA, the CDR3 is TGTGCCAGCAGCCGAGGGGGCGCGAGGGGAAACACCATATATTTT.

The gene calls are TRBV12-5 and TRBJ2-2, with 9 bases identical to TRBD1. The germline gives CDR1 LGHNT, CDR2 FRNRAP. V trimming: 6 bases; J trimming: 5 bases; junction bases outside the gene matches: 4. The CDR3 spans 14 residues. In DNA form, the CDR3 reads TGTGCTAGTGGACAGGGGGCACGAACCGGGGAGCTGTTTTTT. This translates into CASGQGARTGELFF.

The table lists this clone with a count of one. The chain employs TRBV4-3 and TRBJ1-2; D is uncertain. Germline V CDR1 and CDR2: LGHNA, YSLEER. This CDR3 spans 15 amino acids. Between the trimmed V and J ends, which lost 2 bases and 7 bases, there was a span of 17 bases. The CDR3 DNA follows: TGCGCCAGCAGCCAACCTCACGCTCCGACTACTGGCTACACCTTC. This codes for CASSQPHAPTTGYTF.

The chain carries TRBV5-6 and TRBJ1-1; 7 bases map to TRBD1. The germline V gene has CDR1 SGHDT and CDR2 YYEEEE. The CDR3 extends over 16 amino acids. V gave up 4 bases and J gave up 2 bases; unmatched junction bases: 11. Here the CDR3 reads CASSLKYDRANTEAFF. CDR3 DNA sequence: TGTGCCAGCAGCCTAAAATACGACAGGGCTAACACTGAAGCTTTCTTT.

The chain uses TRBV9 and TRBJ2-5, with 8 positions matching TRBD1. The CDR3 extends over 15 amino acids. The V gene end was trimmed by 4 bases and the J gene end by 6 bases; junction bases not matched to a gene: 11. CDR1 and CDR2 from the germline V gene are SGDLS and YYNGEE. The CDR3 spells CASSPWGTGFQTQYF. CDR3 DNA sequence: TGTGCCAGCAGCCCTTGGGGGACAGGATTCCAGACCCAGTACTTC.

The chain couples TRBV7-2 to TRBJ1-4, with 8 positions matching TRBD1. Trimming took 3 bases from V and 4 from J; bases not matched to a gene: 4. Germline V lookup: CDR1 SGHTA, CDR2 FQGNSA. CDR3 length: 15 amino acids. The CDR3 protein is CASSLNGQGNEKLFF. DNA for the CDR3: TGTGCCAGCAGCTTGAATGGACAGGGTAATGAAAAACTGTTTTTT.

This CDR3 is CATRKERGADEQFF. The CDR3 DNA follows: TGTGCCACCAGGAAAGAGCGGGGGGCGGATGAGCAGTTCTTC. The gene calls are TRBV15 and TRBJ2-1; 9 nucleotides line up with TRBD2. The CDR3 covers 14 residues. The J segment lost 8 bases and the V segment lost 6 bases, leaving 8 bases of the junction unmatched. Germline V gives CDR1 LNHNV, CDR2 YYDKDF (reference sequence).

The chain links TRBV13 to TRBJ2-7; D is undetermined. The germline CDR1 and CDR2 sequences are PRHDT and FYEKMQ (reference sequence). With 4 bases removed from V and 4 bases from J, the gap between germline ends came to 14 bases. The CDR3 length is 14 residues. For the CDR3, the DNA is TGTGCCAGCAGCTCCCCTGCGACCTTTTACGAGCAGTACTTC. It is translated as CASSSPATFYEQYF.

This rearrangement joins TRBV5-1 to TRBJ2-4, with TRBD2 matching 9 bases. The CDR3 is 15 amino acids. With V trimmed by 1 base and J by 4 bases, 3 bases remained unmatched. The germline V gene encodes CDR1 SGHRS and CDR2 YFSETQ. The CDR3 is CASSLPSGEKNIQYF. The CDR3 bases are TGCGCCAGCAGCTTGCCTAGCGGGGAGAAAAACATTCAGTACTTC.

V usage is TRBV12-5 and J usage is TRBJ1-1; 8 bases fit TRBD1. J was trimmed by 6 bases and V by 6 bases; bases with no gene match: 9. The CDR3 length is 14 residues. Germline CDR1 LGHNT, CDR2 FRNRAP. The CDR3 nucleotides read TGTGCTAGTGGATGGACAGGGTCAGGCGCTGAAGCTTTCTTT. Protein product: CASGWTGSGAEAFF.

This chain's CDR3 is CASSPPGIHSGNTIYF. Here the CDR3 DNA reads TGTGCCAGCTCACCACCAGGGATTCACTCTGGAAACACCATATATTTT. The rearrangement links TRBV18 to TRBJ1-3; D is ambiguous. This CDR3 has 16 residues. Germline V lookup: CDR1 KGHSH, CDR2 LQKENI. V shed 0 bases and J shed 0 bases, with 9 bases lying between them.

The V gene is TRBV21-1, the J gene TRBJ1-3; TRBD1, the table's D call, was not compared with the DNA. TRBV21-1 is noted as a pseudogene. This CDR3 has 17 amino acids. The CDR3 protein is CASSVYRPLWMRNTIYF. DNA of the CDR3: TGTGCCAGCAGCGTATACAGGCCGCTTTGGATGCGAAACACCATATATTTT.

This chain joins TRBV19 and TRBJ2-3; the D is unclear. The CDR3 is 11 residues long. V was trimmed by 1 base and J by 6 bases, leaving 2 bases between them. Germline values: CDR1 LNHDA, CDR2 SQIVND (reference sequence). The chain's CDR3 is CASSIADTQYF. The CDR3 DNA reads TGTGCCAGTAGTATAGCCGATACGCAGTATTTT. The complete variable domain, with remaining parts taken from reference TRBV19 and TRBJ2-3, reads DGGITQSPKYLFRKEGQNVTLSCEQNLNHDAMYWYRQDPGQGLRLIYYSQIVNDFQKGDIAEGYSVSREKKESFPLTVTSAQKNPTAFYLCASSIADTQYFGPGTRLTVL.

The chain couples TRBV12-5 to TRBJ2-7; 7 bases are shared with TRBD1. Germline V gene sequence: CDR1 LGHNT, CDR2 FRNRAP. This CDR3 is 14 amino acids long. With V trimmed by 5 bases and J by 5 bases, 9 bases remained unmatched. The chain's CDR3 is CASGTGQEIHEQYF. The CDR3 region has the DNA TGTGCTAGTGGTACCGGACAGGAGATCCACGAGCAGTACTTC.

The chain couples TRBV6-5 to TRBJ1-5, with no clear D. Germline V gene data show CDR1 as MNHEY and CDR2 as SVGAGI. This CDR3 spans 14 amino acids. V was shortened by 8 bases and J by 4 bases, with 15 bases between the two germline ends. In nucleotides, the CDR3 is TGTGCCAGCTCAGAAGGGTCCACAAATCAGCCCCAGCATTTT. Amino acid sequence: CASSEGSTNQPQHF.

The chain joins TRBV2 to TRBJ2-2; 8 bases are a match to TRBD1. Unmatched junction bases numbered 6, after V lost 10 bases and J lost 5 bases. The CDR3 loop spans 13 amino acids. CDR1 is SNHLY, CDR2 FYNNEI, per germline. The CDR3: CATRDRQTGELFF. The CDR3 DNA is TGTGCCACCAGGGACAGGCAAACCGGGGAGCTGTTTTTT. The variable domain in full, completed from reference TRBV2 and TRBJ2-2, reads EPEVTQTPSHQVTQMGQEVILRCVPISNHLYFYWYRQILGQKVEFLVSFYNNEISEKSEIFDDQFSVERPDGSNFTLKIRSTKLEDSAMYFCATRDRQTGELFFGEGSRLTVL.

DNA for the CDR3: TGTGCCAGCAGCTTGCAGGGTACACCCCTCCACTTT. The encoded protein is CASSLQGTPLHF. The chain is built from TRBV5-6 and TRBJ1-6, with a weak D call TRBD1 (5 bases). This CDR3 comprises 12 residues. CDR1 is SGHDT, CDR2 YYEEEE, per germline. V lost 1 base to trimming and J lost 11 bases, with 7 bases between them.

The rearrangement uses TRBV27 and TRBJ1-2, with TRBD1 matching 7 bases. With 6 bases clipped from V and 6 bases from J, the junction kept 7 bases outside the gene matches. The V gene's germline CDR1 is MNHEY and CDR2 SMNVEV (reference sequence). The CDR3 length is 13 residues. The DNA for the CDR3 is TGTGCCAGCAGCTTAACAGGGGCGCATGGCTACACCTTC. This gives the protein CASSLTGAHGYTF.